The 29 T cell receptor beta chains below all came from one sample that was sequenced in a study of a mutant IDH1 vaccine in newly diagnosed glioma. Time point defined: week 35, safety follow-up. Topical imiquimod accompanied each vaccine dose, which consisted of 300 ug of mutant IDH1 20-mer peptide. Their target antigens are unknown. Some clones are missing from TCRdb's copy, which holds only in-frame ones; the method was immunoSEQ multiplex PCR. The table includes around 32,000 clones, 79% detected once. The sequences come from PBMCs, collected from a glioma patient whose treatment included an IDH1 peptide vaccine. The source of these receptors is a woman in her 30s with glioma. Some clones in this sample may be carry-over from other donors' samples.

The CDR3 nucleotides are TGTGCCAGCAGTATAGCGGGGGCTGTCTACGAGCAGTACTTC. This translates into CASSIAGAVYEQYF. V and J are TRBV6-1 and TRBJ2-7, with 9 bases identical to TRBD2. The CDR3 runs to 14 residues. Germline loops: CDR1 MNHNS, CDR2 SASEGT. V lost 5 bases and J lost 3; bases outside the gene matches: 5.

This chain links TRBV6-1 with TRBJ2-7; D is ambiguous. V lost 8 bases and J 5 bases, leaving 13 bases between the germline ends. This CDR3 spans 12 amino acids. The germline V gene has CDR1 MNHNS and CDR2 SASEGT. CDR3 bases: TGTGCCAGCGAGTCTAGGGCAGACGAGCAGTACTTC. This sequence encodes CASESRADEQYF.

This clone was recorded a few times. The chain has TRBV4-2 and TRBJ1-1; 8 bases are a match to TRBD1. In germline, CDR1 is LGHNA, CDR2 YNFKEQ. The CDR3 is 15 residues long. Unmatched junction bases numbered 1, after V lost 0 bases and J lost 1 base. The DNA of the CDR3 is TGTGCCAGCAGCCAAGATCAGGGGGCGAACACTGAAGCTTTCTTT. This sequence encodes CASSQDQGANTEAFF.

This clone was seen a single time. The chain links TRBV5-4 to TRBJ1-4; 9 bases are shared with TRBD1. The germline V gene has CDR1 SGHNT and CDR2 YYREEE (reference sequence). The CDR3 has 14 residues. Trimming at V came to 3 bases and at J to 10 bases, leaving 7 bases not matched to a gene. This chain's CDR3 is CASSSGQGTGKLFF. CDR3 nucleotide sequence: TGTGCCAGCAGCTCGGGACAGGGTACCGGAAAACTGTTTTTT.

The chain has TRBV19 and TRBJ2-3; no definite D call. Germline-derived CDR1 and CDR2 are LNHDA and SQIVND (reference sequence). The length of the CDR3 is 13 residues. The germline V and J ends were trimmed by 5 bases and 3 bases, with 9 bases remaining between them. The CDR3 sequence: CASSPHWTDTQYF. CDR3 sequence (DNA): TGTGCCAGTAGTCCCCACTGGACAGATACGCAGTATTTT.

The gene calls are TRBV11-2 and TRBJ1-5; the match to TRBD1 covers 8 bases. V lost 5 bases to trimming and J lost 5 bases; unmatched junction nucleotides: 5. This CDR3 region has 14 residues. CDR1 is SGHAT and CDR2 is FQNNGV in the germline V gene. Written as DNA, the CDR3 is TGTGCCAGCAGCCAGACAGGGGATGATCAGCCCCAGCATTTT. Translated: CASSQTGDDQPQHF.

The chain employs TRBV2 and TRBJ2-1; 10 nucleotides line up with TRBD2. The CDR3 has 15 residues. Germline CDR1 reads SNHLY; CDR2 reads FYNNEI. Unmatched junction bases numbered 8, after V lost 6 bases and J lost 6 bases. The CDR3 reads CASSPGSGRGNEQFF. In DNA form, the CDR3 reads TGTGCCAGCAGCCCCGGGAGCGGGAGGGGCAATGAGCAGTTCTTC.

The chain joins TRBV2 to TRBJ2-2, with 8 nucleotides matching TRBD2. The CDR3 contains 15 residues. Germline V CDR1 and CDR2: SNHLY, FYNNEI. V was clipped by 7 bases and J by 2 bases; unmatched bases: 6. CDR3 in amino acids: CASTGLAENTGELFF. The DNA of the CDR3 is TGTGCCAGCACCGGACTAGCCGAAAACACCGGGGAGCTGTTTTTT. Filled out from reference TRBV2 and TRBJ2-2, the complete variable domain reads EPEVTQTPSHQVTQMGQEVILRCVPISNHLYFYWYRQILGQKVEFLVSFYNNEISEKSEIFDDQFSVERPDGSNFTLKIRSTKLEDSAMYFCASTGLAENTGELFFGEGSRLTVL.

This clone was recorded once. The chain uses TRBV19 and TRBJ1-5, with D possibly being TRBD1 (5 bases). The CDR3 is 16 amino acids. The germline V gene encodes CDR1 LNHDA and CDR2 SQIVND (reference sequence). Trimming pared 1 base from V and 3 bases from J, leaving 13 bases between. In nucleotides, the CDR3 is TGTGCCAGTAGTATAGGATCGACAGACTACAATCAGCCCCAGCATTTT. This codes for CASSIGSTDYNQPQHF.

The rearrangement uses TRBV6-5 and TRBJ1-2; 11 nucleotides line up with TRBD1. Germline V CDR1 and CDR2: MNHEY, SVGAGI. V was clipped by 0 bases and J by 8 bases; unmatched bases: 8. The CDR3 runs to 16 residues. CDR3 residues: CASSYSVGQGARGYTF. CDR3 DNA: TGTGCCAGCAGTTACTCGGTAGGACAGGGGGCGAGAGGCTACACCTTC.

The gene calls are TRBV30 and TRBJ2-7, with 8 positions matching TRBD1. This CDR3 contains 15 residues. With V trimmed by 0 bases and J by 3 bases, 7 bases remained unmatched. The V gene's germline CDR1 is GTSNPN and CDR2 SVGIG (reference sequence). The CDR3 nucleotides read TGTGCCTGGAGTGTACAGGCAGGGGGCTACTACGAGCAGTACTTC. Encoded protein: CAWSVQAGGYYEQYF. Full variable domain (rest looked up from reference TRBV30 and TRBJ2-7): SQTIHQWPATLVQPVGSPLSLECTVEGTSNPNLYWYRQAAGRGLQLLFYSVGIGQISSEVPQNLSASRPQDRQFILSSKKLLLSDSGFYLCAWSVQAGGYYEQYFGPGTRLTVT.

This clone was detected only a few times. A junction end diverges from the germline sequence, so it may reflect a read error. The chain recombines TRBV29-1 with TRBJ1-1; D is perhaps TRBD1 (5 bases). Germline-derived CDR1 and CDR2 are SQVTM and ANQGSEA. The CDR3 is 12 amino acids. CDR3 nucleotide sequence: TGCAGCGTCCGGTGGGGGAACGCTGAAGCTTTCTTT. Its translation is CSVRWGNAEAFF.

This clone is medium-sized (0.01 to 0.1%) in the sample. This rearrangement joins TRBV2 to TRBJ1-2; tentative D call: TRBD1 (5 bases). Germline lookup yields CDR1 SNHLY and CDR2 FYNNEI. V lost 9 bases to trimming and J lost 6 bases, with 14 bases between them. CDR3 length equals 12 residues. The CDR3: CARMTDDDGYTF. Written as DNA, the CDR3 is TGTGCCAGGATGACAGATGATGATGGCTACACCTTC. Filled out from reference TRBV2 and TRBJ1-2, the complete variable domain reads EPEVTQTPSHQVTQMGQEVILRCVPISNHLYFYWYRQILGQKVEFLVSFYNNEISEKSEIFDDQFSVERPDGSNFTLKIRSTKLEDSAMYFCARMTDDDGYTFGSGTRLTVV.

The chain uses TRBV5-4 and TRBJ2-6, with 13 bases that match TRBD2. Looked up from germline, CDR1 is SGHNT and CDR2 is YYREEE (reference sequence). This CDR3 is 20 amino acids long. V dropped 0 bases and J dropped 0; count of bases not matched to a gene: 6. The CDR3 nucleotides read TGTGCCAGCAGCTTGGGACTAGCGGGAGGTCAAAGCTCTGGGGCCAACGTCCTGACTTTC. This gives the protein CASSLGLAGGQSSGANVLTF.

This sequence joins TRBV14 and TRBJ2-7, with D perhaps matching TRBD1 or TRBD2 (6 bases each). Germline CDR1 is SGHDN and CDR2 is FVKESK. The V and J ends lost 0 bases and 4 bases respectively, with 10 bases between them. This CDR3 region has 14 residues. Written as DNA, the CDR3 is TGTGCCAGCAGCCAAGATCGGAGGGGGTACGAGCAGTACTTC. Translation: CASSQDRRGYEQYF.

CDR3 DNA sequence: TGTGCCAGCAGTTTATACCGAAGGCCCGCCAAAACCTACGAGCAGTACTTC. It codes for CASSLYRRPAKTYEQYF. The chain couples TRBV28 to TRBJ2-7; D is unresolved. The CDR3 extends over 17 amino acids. The germline V gene encodes CDR1 MDHEN and CDR2 SYDVKM. Trimming stripped 1 base from V and 2 bases from J, with 18 bases between. The variable domain in full, with the rest retrieved from reference TRBV28 and TRBJ2-7, is DVKVTQSSRYLVKRTGEKVFLECVQDMDHENMFWYRQDPGLGLRLIYFSYDVKMKEKGDIPEGYSVSREKKERFSLILESASTNQTSMYLCASSLYRRPAKTYEQYFGPGTRLTVT.

V is TRBV7-9 and J is TRBJ2-7; D ambiguous. The CDR3 totals 11 residues. V lost 4 bases to trimming and J lost 2 bases, with 3 bases between them. Germline CDR1 SEHNR, CDR2 FQNEAQ (reference sequence). In nucleotides, the CDR3 is TGTGCCAGCAGCTCGGCCTACGAGCAGTACTTC. Translated: CASSSAYEQYF.

This clone was seen only once. This sequence joins TRBV18 and TRBJ2-3; D gene uncertain. CDR3 length equals 13 residues. V was shortened by 0 bases and J by 0 bases, with 1 base between the two germline ends. CDR1 is KGHSH and CDR2 is LQKENI in the germline V gene. CDR3 residues: CASSPPSTDTQYF. CDR3 nucleotides: TGTGCCAGCTCACCACCGAGCACAGATACGCAGTATTTT.

This clone was seen just once. This rearrangement joins TRBV10-1 to TRBJ2-2, with 7 bases lining up with TRBD1. Germline-derived CDR1 and CDR2 are WNHNN and SYGVQD (reference sequence). This CDR3 is built from 18 residues. V shed 2 bases and J 5 bases; nucleotides not matched to a gene: 14. The CDR3 loop reads CASSENLGGTGETGELFF. The CDR3 region has the DNA TGCGCCAGCAGTGAGAACCTTGGAGGAACAGGGGAGACCGGGGAGCTGTTTTTT.

The chain employs TRBV4-1 and TRBJ2-7; 12 nucleotides align to TRBD2. The CDR3 is 16 amino acids. The ends lost 5 bases at V and 5 bases at J; junction bases unmatched: 10. The germline V gene has CDR1 MGHRA and CDR2 YSYEKL. CDR3 sequence reads: CASSGLAGGLGDEQYF. The CDR3 DNA sequence: TGCGCCAGCAGCGGGCTAGCGGGAGGGTTGGGGGACGAGCAGTACTTC.

CDR3 residues: CAWTSGASNQPQHF. The CDR3, as DNA: TGTGCCTGGACTTCAGGGGCCTCCAATCAGCCCCAGCATTTT. This sequence joins TRBV30 and TRBJ1-5; TRBD1 might be the D (6 bases). The V gene lost 4 bases and the J gene lost 3 bases, with 13 bases spanning the gap. CDR3 length equals 14 residues. Germline loops: CDR1 GTSNPN, CDR2 SVGIG (reference sequence).

The chain joins TRBV28 to TRBJ2-7; D is unresolved. V lost 3 bases and J 0 bases, leaving 6 bases between the germline ends. From germline, CDR1 is MDHEN and CDR2 SYDVKM. This CDR3 contains 13 residues. This CDR3 reads CASSFPSSYEQYF. The CDR3 DNA is TGTGCCAGCAGTTTTCCAAGCTCCTACGAGCAGTACTTC.

The count of this clone is one. The genes are TRBV7-9 and TRBJ2-1; no clear D. This CDR3 region has 12 residues. V was trimmed by 1 base and J by 4 bases, leaving 2 bases between them. Germline CDR1 and CDR2: SEHNR and FQNEAQ (reference sequence). DNA of the CDR3: TGTGCCAGCAGCTTAGTGTACAATGAGCAGTTCTTC. The encoded protein is CASSLVYNEQFF.

This clone was counted only a few times. This rearrangement joins TRBV5-5 to TRBJ1-5, with TRBD1 matching over 12 bases. Trimming removed 0 bases from V and 4 bases from J; junction bases left unmatched: 5. This CDR3 is 17 amino acids long. Germline V gene lookup returns CDR1 SGHKS and CDR2 YYEKEE (reference sequence). CDR3 protein: CASSLAGTGGMNQPQHF. For the CDR3, the DNA is TGTGCCAGCAGCTTGGCCGGGACAGGGGGCATGAATCAGCCCCAGCATTTT.

The genes are TRBV11-1 and TRBJ2-5, with TRBD1 matching 9 bases. Germline loops: CDR1 SGHAT, CDR2 FQDESV (reference sequence). With V trimmed by 10 bases and J by 0 bases, 15 bases remained unmatched. This CDR3 contains 17 residues. The CDR3 bases are TGTGCCACCTCATCCGGGACAGGGAAATTGTACCAAGAGACCCAGTACTTC. It codes for CATSSGTGKLYQETQYF.

In this sample, this clone turned up once. The chain uses TRBV27 and TRBJ2-7, with a tentative D call TRBD2 (5 bases). Germline V lookup: CDR1 MNHEY, CDR2 SMNVEV (reference sequence). Trimming shortened V by 4 bases and J by 2 bases, and 9 bases separated the two germline ends. The CDR3 has 13 residues. The CDR3 coding sequence is TGTGCCAGCAGTTCCTCGGGGACCTACGAGCAGTACTTC. Translation: CASSSSGTYEQYF.

The chain is built from TRBV6-5 and TRBJ2-1; the D gene is possibly TRBD1 (6 bases). V was pared by 2 bases and J by 8 bases, with 13 bases between. The CDR3 has 14 residues. The germline V gene encodes CDR1 MNHEY and CDR2 SVGAGI. The DNA for the CDR3 is TGTGCCAGCAGTTACAATCAGGGGAGAGATGAGCAGTTCTTC. Its translation: CASSYNQGRDEQFF.

V gene TRBV27 combines with J gene TRBJ2-7; D gene unclear. V was trimmed by 3 bases and J by 1 base, leaving 7 bases between them. CDR1 and CDR2 from the germline V gene are MNHEY and SMNVEV (reference sequence). The CDR3 is made up of 13 amino acids. CDR3 sequence (DNA): TGTGCCAGCAGTTTCGTCAATTCCTACGAGCAGTACTTC. Protein sequence: CASSFVNSYEQYF.

The chain has TRBV27 and TRBJ2-1; possibly TRBD2 for D (5 bases). The length of the CDR3 is 13 residues. V shed 5 bases and J shed 9 bases, with 14 bases lying between them. In germline, CDR1 is MNHEY, CDR2 SMNVEV (reference sequence). DNA of the CDR3: TGTGCCAGCAGTCTCATCAGCGGTAGTGAGCAGTTCTTC. Its protein is CASSLISGSEQFF.